A selection of T cell receptor beta chains follows, all from one sample in a study of CD8+ T cells in alopecia areata. Sequenced by immunoSEQ multiplex PCR; TCRdb stores in-frame clones only, minus some. The sample carries roughly 250,000 clones, around two thirds recorded once. The source material was CD4+ T cells sorted from blood, sampled at week 0. Every receptor here comes from a human donor with alopecia areata. The CDR3 runs from the conserved cysteine through the conserved F or W. Fields, in order: clone size, V gene, D gene, J gene, CDR3 DNA, CDR3 protein. D genes are given only for firm matches. The size of a clone is reported for some rows only, either as once, few or many, or as a class for expanded clones.

abundance: -; v_gene: TRBV4-2; d_gene: -; j_gene: TRBJ2-5; CDR3nt: TGTGCCAGCACCATTGACGGCCACAAGACCCAGTACTTC; CDR3aa: CASTIDGHKTQYF
abundance: -; v_gene: TRBV29-1; d_gene: -; j_gene: TRBJ1-5; CDR3nt: TGCAGCGTCGGGGATCAGCCCCAGCATTTT; CDR3aa: CSVGDQPQHF
abundance: -; v_gene: TRBV4-1; d_gene: -; j_gene: TRBJ1-2; CDR3nt: TGCGCCAGCAGCCAAGTTCTGGTAGGAGACTACACCTTC; CDR3aa: CASSQVLVGDYTF
abundance: few; v_gene: TRBV6-1; d_gene: -; j_gene: TRBJ1-2; CDR3nt: TGTGCCAGCAGTTGGGCGGGGAACTATGGCTACACCTTC; CDR3aa: CASSWAGNYGYTF
abundance: -; v_gene: TRBV19; d_gene: -; j_gene: TRBJ2-3; CDR3nt: TGTGCCAGTAGCCAAAGCACAGATACGCAGTATTTT; CDR3aa: CASSQSTDTQYF
abundance: -; v_gene: TRBV9; d_gene: TRBD1; j_gene: TRBJ1-6; CDR3nt: TGTGCCAGCAGCGTAGGACAGGGACGCTCACCCCTCCACTTT; CDR3aa: CASSVGQGRSPLHF
abundance: -; v_gene: TRBV15; d_gene: -; j_gene: TRBJ2-1; CDR3nt: TGTGCCACCAGCAGAGATTCCTTGACTGTCGATGAGCAGTTCTTC; CDR3aa: CATSRDSLTVDEQFF
abundance: -; v_gene: TRBV7-7; d_gene: -; j_gene: TRBJ2-2; CDR3nt: TGTGCTAGCAGCTCCTCCCTCACCGGGGAGCTGTTTTTT; CDR3aa: CASSSSLTGELFF
abundance: -; v_gene: TRBV29-1; d_gene: -; j_gene: TRBJ2-1; CDR3nt: TGCAGCGTTGGACCGTCGGTAGGCAATGAGCAGTTCTTC; CDR3aa: CSVGPSVGNEQFF
abundance: -; v_gene: TRBV29-1; d_gene: -; j_gene: TRBJ2-3; CDR3nt: TGCAGTGGTACGCCTAGCACAGATACGCAGTATTTT; CDR3aa: CSGTPSTDTQYF
abundance: -; v_gene: TRBV30; d_gene: -; j_gene: TRBJ2-5; CDR3nt: TGTGCCTGGACTCCGGGTCCAGCTGGGGAGACCCAGTACTTC; CDR3aa: CAWTPGPAGETQYF
abundance: -; v_gene: TRBV14; d_gene: -; j_gene: TRBJ2-3; CDR3nt: TGTGCCAGCAGCCAAGAAGCGAGGTATACGCAGTATTTT; CDR3aa: CASSQEARYTQYF
abundance: -; v_gene: TRBV29-1; d_gene: TRBD1; j_gene: TRBJ2-5; CDR3nt: TGCAGCGGCTCAGGGGGCTTGGGGCTTCAGACCCAGTACTTC; CDR3aa: CSGSGGLGLQTQYF
abundance: -; v_gene: TRBV9; d_gene: -; j_gene: TRBJ1-1; CDR3nt: TGTGCCAGCAGCGTAGGGATTGACACTGAAGCTTTCTTT; CDR3aa: CASSVGIDTEAFF
abundance: -; v_gene: TRBV29-1; d_gene: TRBD1; j_gene: TRBJ1-6; CDR3nt: TGCAGCGCTAGACAGGGTACCGATTCACCCCTCCACTTT; CDR3aa: CSARQGTDSPLHF
abundance: -; v_gene: TRBV20-1; d_gene: -; j_gene: TRBJ1-1; CDR3nt: TGCAGTGCTAGAGACCACACTGAAGCTTTCTTT; CDR3aa: CSARDHTEAFF
abundance: -; v_gene: TRBV29-1; d_gene: TRBD1; j_gene: TRBJ1-3; CDR3nt: TGCAGCGTTGGGACAGGGGCTGGAAACACCATATATTTT; CDR3aa: CSVGTGAGNTIYF
abundance: -; v_gene: TRBV30; d_gene: -; j_gene: TRBJ1-4; CDR3nt: TGTGCCTGGAGTGTATCGGGGGCGAAAAATGAAAAACTGTTTTTT; CDR3aa: CAWSVSGAKNEKLFF
abundance: -; v_gene: TRBV6-4; d_gene: -; j_gene: TRBJ2-2; CDR3nt: TGTGCCAGCAGTGAAACCACGTTTACCGGGGAGCTGTTTTTT; CDR3aa: CASSETTFTGELFF
abundance: -; v_gene: TRBV9; d_gene: -; j_gene: TRBJ2-5; CDR3nt: TGTGCCAGCAGCGTAGATAGACAAGAGACCCAGTACTTC; CDR3aa: CASSVDRQETQYF